One sample yielded the 28 T cell receptor beta chains listed below, sequenced in a study of blood T cell repertoires in COVID-19. TCRdb keeps only in-frame clones here, not all; method: immunoSEQ multiplex PCR. The sample has about 220,000 clones, over 80% seen once. Sequenced material: PBMCs or T cells enriched from blood (not recorded which). The receptors shown here come from a woman aged 35 to 49 who had recovered from COVID-19.

Comment on this clone: The sample has other DNA sequences that encode this CDR3 too. The chain has TRBV19 and TRBJ1-1; no firm D call. The CDR3 has 13 residues. Germline-derived CDR1 and CDR2 are LNHDA and SQIVND (reference sequence). V lost 3 bases to trimming and J lost 1 base, with 6 bases between them. CDR3 nucleotides: TGTGCCAGTAGTATCGGGAGGAACACTGAAGCTTTCTTT. Residues: CASSIGRNTEAFF.

V is TRBV6-5 and J is TRBJ2-1; D call uncertain. Trimming left V 7 bases short and J 0 bases short, with 7 bases between. The CDR3 totals 13 residues. Germline V lookup: CDR1 MNHEY, CDR2 SVGAGI. In DNA, the CDR3 is TGTGCCAGCACCCCAAACTCCTACAATGAGCAGTTCTTC. Translating gives CASTPNSYNEQFF.

The chain couples TRBV9 to TRBJ1-1; TRBD1 is a possible D gene (5 bases). The CDR3 covers 14 residues. V lost 3 bases and J 4 bases, leaving 13 bases between the germline ends. The germline V gene encodes CDR1 SGDLS and CDR2 YYNGEE. For the CDR3, the DNA is TGTGCCAGCAGCGCCGCGGGGGTTTCCACTGAAGCTTTCTTT. Its protein product is CASSAAGVSTEAFF.

The chain has TRBV30 and TRBJ1-4, with 9 bases fitting TRBD1. The trim removed 5 bases at V and 5 bases at J, leaving 9 bases unmatched. CDR1 is GTSNPN, CDR2 SVGIG, per germline (reference sequence). This CDR3 is 15 amino acids long. The CDR3 DNA sequence: TGTGCCTGGTCCCCCGGGACAGGGCCAAATGAAAAACTGTTTTTT. Residues: CAWSPGTGPNEKLFF.

The CDR3 sequence: CASSPTQLTASSTDTQYF. The CDR3 DNA sequence: TGCGCCAGCAGCCCGACCCAGCTTACAGCATCTAGCACAGATACGCAGTATTTT. This chain joins TRBV4-1 and TRBJ2-3; D remains ambiguous. The CDR3 has 18 residues. Germline CDR1 MGHRA, CDR2 YSYEKL. Trimming shortened V by 4 bases and J by 0 bases, and 20 bases separated the two germline ends.

The chain is built from TRBV15 and TRBJ2-1, with D perhaps TRBD1 (6 bases). This CDR3 is built from 15 residues. V was shortened by 0 bases and J by 4 bases, with 10 bases between the two germline ends. From germline, CDR1 is LNHNV and CDR2 YYDKDF (reference sequence). The DNA for the CDR3 is TGTGCCACCAGCAGAGATTCGGACAGATACAATGAGCAGTTCTTC. Its protein product is CATSRDSDRYNEQFF.

This clone was seen once. The chain is built from TRBV6-2 or TRBV6-3 and TRBJ1-5; D is possibly TRBD1 (5 bases). The germline V gene encodes CDR1 MNHEY and CDR2 SVGEGT. V dropped 6 bases and J dropped 0 bases, with 15 bases sitting between them. The CDR3 loop spans 16 amino acids. CDR3 sequence reads: CASSPGGYHSNQPQHF. The CDR3, as DNA: TGTGCCAGCAGCCCCGGGGGATACCATAGCAATCAGCCCCAGCATTTT.

V usage is TRBV24-1 and J usage is TRBJ2-1; 7 bases line up with TRBD2. Unmatched junction bases numbered 19, after V lost 5 bases and J lost 10 bases. Germline V gene sequence: CDR1 KGHDR, CDR2 SFDVKD. The CDR3 covers 17 residues. CDR3 bases: TGTGCCACCAGTGTCGCCCCCCGGGGAGGGCCCTCGGGAGAGCAGTTCTTC. This codes for CATSVAPRGGPSGEQFF.

The gene calls are TRBV2 and TRBJ1-1; 7 positions match TRBD1. Trimming removed 6 bases from V and 4 bases from J; junction bases left unmatched: 11. CDR3 length: 15 residues. CDR1 and CDR2 (germline): SNHLY, FYNNEI. This CDR3 reads CASSDRASRGTEAFF. Here the CDR3 DNA reads TGTGCCAGCAGCGACAGGGCCTCGAGGGGCACTGAAGCTTTCTTT.

The V call is TRBV10-3, the J call TRBJ2-1; 7 nucleotides line up with TRBD1. The V segment lost 6 bases and the J segment 8 bases; nucleotides outside the gene matches: 4. CDR3 size: 12 residues. In germline, CDR1 is ENHRY, CDR2 SYGVKD. CDR3: CAISRQGDEQFF. For the CDR3, the DNA is TGTGCCATCAGCCGACAGGGCGATGAGCAGTTCTTC.

The gene calls are TRBV7-7 and TRBJ2-7; possibly TRBD2 for D (5 bases). Deletions cut 3 bases from V and 6 bases from J, with 12 bases between. The CDR3 sequence is 13 residues long. The germline V gene encodes CDR1 SSHAT and CDR2 FNYEAQ (reference sequence). CDR3 nucleotide sequence: TGTGCCAGCAGCTTCACCCGGGGTAGCGAGCAGTACTTC. This translates into CASSFTRGSEQYF.

The chain uses TRBV10-3 and TRBJ2-1; TRBD2 matches 10 bases. Per germline, CDR1 ENHRY and CDR2 SYGVKD. J was trimmed by 0 bases and V by 6 bases; bases with no gene match: 2. The CDR3 has 15 amino acids. The CDR3 is CAIREREGSYNEQFF. CDR3 DNA sequence: TGTGCCATCAGGGAGCGGGAGGGCTCCTACAATGAGCAGTTCTTC.

The J gene is TRBJ2-1, the V gene TRBV5-1; D may be TRBD2 (5 bases). CDR3 length equals 18 residues. Germline CDR1 SGHRS, CDR2 YFSETQ. V lost 0 bases and J 0 bases, leaving 16 bases between the germline ends. CDR3 region: CASSLAIGVRSSYNEQFF. CDR3 DNA: TGCGCCAGCAGCTTGGCGATCGGGGTTCGGAGCTCCTACAATGAGCAGTTCTTC.

J is TRBJ1-1 and V is TRBV4-1; D is ambiguous. Germline CDR1 is MGHRA and CDR2 is YSYEKL. V was clipped by 2 bases and J by 8 bases, with 24 bases between them. The CDR3 sequence is 17 residues long. CDR3 nucleotide sequence: TGCGCCAGCAGCCAAATGCGGATACTGGAGGGTGGGAGAGAAGCTTTCTTT. It yields the protein CASSQMRILEGGREAFF.

This clone was found a few times. J is TRBJ1-3 and V is TRBV28, with TRBD1 matching 7 bases. The germline CDR1 and CDR2 sequences are MDHEN and SYDVKM. The trim removed 6 bases at V and 0 bases at J, leaving 8 bases unmatched. CDR3 length equals 16 residues. Written as DNA, the CDR3 is TGTGCCAGCAGCCCAACAGGGGTCATCTCTGGAAACACCATATATTTT. It yields the protein CASSPTGVISGNTIYF.

The chain joins TRBV9 to TRBJ1-3; D uncertain. From germline, CDR1 is SGDLS and CDR2 YYNGEE. V gave up 4 bases and J gave up 8 bases, with 10 bases separating them. CDR3 length equals 12 residues. CDR3 protein: CASSPRRDTIYF. For the CDR3, the DNA is TGTGCCAGCAGCCCCCGCCGAGACACCATATATTTT.

V usage is TRBV2 and J usage is TRBJ1-6; possible D gene TRBD1, 5 bases. Germline V gene sequence: CDR1 SNHLY, CDR2 FYNNEI. V gave up 5 bases and J gave up 0 bases, with 8 bases separating them. The CDR3 spans 15 residues. DNA for the CDR3: TGTGCCAGCAGTCGACAGAGCTCCTATAATTCACCCCTCCACTTT. It encodes CASSRQSSYNSPLHF.

The rearrangement joins TRBV5-1 to TRBJ2-2, with a possible D match to TRBD2 (6 bases). In germline, CDR1 is SGHRS, CDR2 YFSETQ. V dropped 2 bases and J dropped 3 bases, with 11 bases sitting between them. The CDR3 consists of 15 residues. CDR3 nucleotide sequence: TGCGCCAGCAGCTTCGGGAGTACGGACACCGGGGAGCTGTTTTTT. Residues: CASSFGSTDTGELFF.

The chain joins TRBV3-1 (or the pseudogene TRBV3-2) to TRBJ1-4; D is possibly TRBD1 (6 bases). The CDR3 covers 13 residues. CDR1 LGHDT and CDR2 YNNKEL come from the germline V gene (reference sequence). The V gene lost 4 bases and the J gene lost 8 bases, with 11 bases spanning the gap. CDR3 DNA sequence: TGTGCCAGCAGCCGAGGACAGTTAGAAAAACTGTTTTTT. Its protein is CASSRGQLEKLFF.

V usage is TRBV19 and J usage is TRBJ1-2; 7 nucleotides match TRBD1. CDR3 size: 14 residues. The ends lost 2 bases at V and 7 bases at J; junction bases unmatched: 7. CDR1 and CDR2 from the germline V gene are LNHDA and SQIVND (reference sequence). The DNA for the CDR3 is TGTGCCAGTAGTATATCCCCCCGACAGGGTGGCTACACCTTC. Its translation is CASSISPRQGGYTF. The full variable domain, with the rest looked up from reference TRBV19 and TRBJ1-2, is DGGITQSPKYLFRKEGQNVTLSCEQNLNHDAMYWYRQDPGQGLRLIYYSQIVNDFQKGDIAEGYSVSREKKESFPLTVTSAQKNPTAFYLCASSISPRQGGYTFGSGTRLTVV.

V gene TRBV19 combines with J gene TRBJ2-1; 12 nucleotides agree with TRBD2. From germline, CDR1 is LNHDA and CDR2 SQIVND (reference sequence). V dropped 9 bases and J dropped 10; count of bases not matched to a gene: 7. This CDR3 region has 13 residues. CDR3 protein: CASGLAGGWEQFF. The CDR3 bases are TGTGCCAGCGGGCTAGCGGGAGGGTGGGAGCAGTTCTTC.

The J gene is TRBJ1-2, the V gene TRBV27; maybe TRBD1 (5 bases). V was cut by 5 bases and J by 1 base, with 8 bases left in between. Per the germline V gene, CDR1 is MNHEY and CDR2 is SMNVEV (reference sequence). The CDR3 is 13 amino acids. DNA for the CDR3: TGTGCCAGCAGTAAACAGGTTAACTATGGCTACACCTTC. Protein product: CASSKQVNYGYTF.

V usage is TRBV7-8 and J usage is TRBJ1-1, with 7 bases matching TRBD1. CDR3 length equals 13 residues. The germline CDR1 and CDR2 sequences are SGHVS and FQNEAQ. The J segment lost 6 bases and the V segment lost 0 bases, leaving 1 base of the junction unmatched. CDR3 region: CASSLAQGAEAFF. The CDR3 DNA reads TGTGCCAGCAGCTTAGCCCAGGGGGCTGAAGCTTTCTTT.

The genes are TRBV3-1 (or the pseudogene TRBV3-2) and TRBJ2-7; D is possibly TRBD2 (6 bases). Germline CDR1 is LGHDT and CDR2 is YNNKEL (reference sequence). The germline V and J ends were trimmed by 5 bases and 2 bases, with 16 bases remaining between them. This CDR3 spans 15 amino acids. DNA for the CDR3: TGTGCCAGCAGCGCGGGGCTAGCGCCCACCTACGAGCAGTACTTC. This codes for CASSAGLAPTYEQYF.

CDR3 in DNA: TGTGCCAGCTCACCACTAACGGGAGTCACCTACAATGAGCAGTTCTTC. As protein: CASSPLTGVTYNEQFF. The rearrangement joins TRBV18 to TRBJ2-1; TRBD2 is a possible D gene (6 bases). This CDR3 is 16 amino acids long. V was pared by 1 base and J by 2 bases, with 12 bases between. The germline V gene encodes CDR1 KGHSH and CDR2 LQKENI.

This clone appeared a few times. This rearrangement joins TRBV19 to TRBJ2-2; 7 positions match TRBD1. J lost 0 bases, V lost 2 bases, and 6 bases had no gene match. In germline, CDR1 is LNHDA, CDR2 SQIVND (reference sequence). The CDR3 has 17 amino acids. DNA of the CDR3: TGTGCCAGTAGTATAATAGGGGGCTCCTCGAACACCGGGGAGCTGTTTTTT. It is translated as CASSIIGGSSNTGELFF.

For this clone: One end of the junction fails to match germline, which may point to a read error. V is TRBV18 and J is TRBJ2-3, with TRBD2 identical over 7 bases. The CDR3 extends over 15 amino acids. The germline V gene has CDR1 KGHSH and CDR2 LQKENI. CDR3 nucleotide sequence: TGTGCCACCTCATTAATAGCGGGCAGCACAGATACGCAGTATTTT. It yields the protein CATSLIAGSTDTQYF.

CDR3 sequence (DNA): TGTGCCAGCAGCTTAGACAGCTCCTATAATTCACCCCTCCACTTT. This sequence encodes CASSLDSSYNSPLHF. The V and J genes are TRBV11-3 and TRBJ1-6; the D is unclear. The germline V gene has CDR1 SGHNT and CDR2 YENEEA. V was trimmed by 0 bases and J by 0 bases, leaving 3 bases between them. The CDR3 is made up of 15 amino acids.